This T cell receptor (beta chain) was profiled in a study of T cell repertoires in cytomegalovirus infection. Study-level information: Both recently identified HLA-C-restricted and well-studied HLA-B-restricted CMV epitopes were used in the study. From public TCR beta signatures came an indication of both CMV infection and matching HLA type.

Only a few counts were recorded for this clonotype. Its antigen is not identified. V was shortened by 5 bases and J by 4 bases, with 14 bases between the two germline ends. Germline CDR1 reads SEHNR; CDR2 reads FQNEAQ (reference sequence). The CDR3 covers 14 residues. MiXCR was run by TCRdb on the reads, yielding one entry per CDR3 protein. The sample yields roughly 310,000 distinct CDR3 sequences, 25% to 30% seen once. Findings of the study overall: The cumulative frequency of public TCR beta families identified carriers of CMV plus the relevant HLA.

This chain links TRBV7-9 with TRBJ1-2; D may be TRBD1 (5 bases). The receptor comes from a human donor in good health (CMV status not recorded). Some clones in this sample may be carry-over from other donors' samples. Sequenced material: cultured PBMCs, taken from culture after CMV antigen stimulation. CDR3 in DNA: TGTGCCAGCAGCGACAGCAGGGTTATCTATGGCTACACCTTC. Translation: CASSDSRVIYGYTF.